This TCR beta chain was found in a study of control samples from healthy donors and cancer patients. The CDR3 sequence is 17 residues long. The ends were cut back, 0 bases at V and 0 bases at J, with 15 bases in the middle. The germline gives CDR1 SGHRS, CDR2 YFSETQ. Sequencing was performed with immunoSEQ multiplex PCR; in TCRdb, only in-frame clones are kept and a portion is missing. Among 90,000 to 100,000 clones listed, 88% were seen once. The chain carries TRBV5-1 and TRBJ1-2; no reliable D call. The TCR comes from a woman between 65 and 79 years old in good health. Sequencing was performed on blood. The CDR3 spells CASSLEGGQTTNYGYTF. The DNA of the CDR3 is TGCGCCAGCAGCTTGGAGGGAGGCCAAACAACTAACTATGGCTACACCTTC.